Below, 20 T cell receptor beta chains from the same sample are listed, as sequenced in a study of T cells in Graves' hyperthyroidism and ophthalmopathy. RNA transcripts were the template for amplifying TCR beta CDR3 regions. HTBI primers drove first-round RT-PCR of the TCR CDR3. TCRdb reanalysed the multiplex PCR reads using MiXCR and keeps one entry per CDR3 protein. The table lists about 290,000 distinct CDR3 sequences, about 14% of them singletons. The sequencing sample was made of blood. These receptors came from a woman in her thirties with Graves' hyperthyroidism that later progressed to Graves' ophthalmopathy.

This rearrangement joins TRBV10-3 to TRBJ1-3; possibly TRBD1 for D (6 bases). Germline lookup yields CDR1 ENHRY and CDR2 SYGVKD. The CDR3 is made up of 16 amino acids. Trimming pared 0 bases from V and 0 bases from J, leaving 9 bases between. CDR3 nucleotide sequence: TGTGCCATCAGTGAGTCGGGGGCCCCCTCTGGAAACACCATATATTTT. Encoded protein: CAISESGAPSGNTIYF.

This sequence joins TRBV5-5 and TRBJ2-6; 9 nucleotides agree with TRBD1. Losses at the gene ends were 0 bases for V and 0 bases for J; bases not matched to a gene: 4. CDR3 length: 18 residues. CDR1 SGHKS and CDR2 YYEKEE come from the germline V gene (reference sequence). The CDR3 bases are TGTGCCAGCAGCTTGGCCGTGACAGGGGGCTCTGGGGCCAACGTCCTGACTTTC. It specifies CASSLAVTGGSGANVLTF.

The rearrangement uses TRBV19 and TRBJ2-6, with D tentatively TRBD1 (6 bases). Trimming took 3 bases from V and 2 from J, leaving 14 bases between them. Germline loops: CDR1 LNHDA, CDR2 SQIVND (reference sequence). This CDR3 contains 17 residues. This chain's CDR3 is CASSIGSGAPGANVLTF. Written as DNA, the CDR3 is TGTGCCAGTAGTATTGGTTCAGGGGCCCCTGGGGCCAACGTCCTGACTTTC.

This clonotype was seen ten or more times. This chain joins TRBV12-3 or TRBV12-4 and TRBJ2-1, with TRBD1 matching 10 bases. The J segment lost 4 bases and the V segment lost 5 bases, leaving 8 bases of the junction unmatched. CDR3 length: 16 amino acids. CDR3 in DNA: TGTGCCAGCAGTCCTCTGGACAGGGGGGCGTACAATGAGCAGTTCTTC. Translation gives CASSPLDRGAYNEQFF.

The V and J genes are TRBV28 and TRBJ2-4; possibly TRBD1 for D (5 bases). Trimming took 3 bases from V and 8 from J, leaving 11 bases between them. The CDR3 spans 13 residues. CDR1 MDHEN and CDR2 SYDVKM come from the germline V gene. The CDR3 loop reads CASSLGPSDIQYF. For the CDR3, the DNA is TGTGCCAGCAGTTTGGGGCCTTCGGACATTCAGTACTTC.

This clonotype was observed many times. The chain recombines TRBV29-1 with TRBJ2-1, with a weak D call TRBD2 (5 bases). Germline V gives CDR1 SQVTM, CDR2 ANQGSEA. The CDR3 runs 12 residues. The CDR3 DNA follows: TGCGGAGTGGGAGTCGGGATCCATGAGCAGTTCTTC. This encodes CGVGVGIHEQFF.

This clonotype was seen a handful of times. J is TRBJ2-2 and V is TRBV11-3, with TRBD2 as a possible D gene (5 bases). The CDR3 extends over 15 amino acids. Trimming pared 8 bases from V and 2 bases from J, leaving 15 bases between. Germline V lookup: CDR1 SGHNT, CDR2 YENEEA. CDR3 nucleotides: TGTGCCAGCGCCTGGGGTAGCGAAAACACCGGGGAGCTGTTTTTT. Translating gives CASAWGSENTGELFF.

This clonotype has a count of ten or more. This rearrangement joins TRBV6-1 to TRBJ1-2; 9 bases align to TRBD1. CDR3 length equals 17 residues. CDR1 MNHNS and CDR2 SASEGT come from the germline V gene. V was clipped by 7 bases and J by 4 bases; unmatched bases: 16. The CDR3 DNA is TGTGCCAGCAATCCTACGGGACAGGGCCTCCTTAGCTATGGCTACACCTTC. Protein sequence: CASNPTGQGLLSYGYTF.

This clonotype was counted between two and nine times. The chain is built from TRBV7-9 and TRBJ1-4; weak D call: TRBD1 (5 bases). The germline CDR1 and CDR2 sequences are SEHNR and FQNEAQ (reference sequence). CDR3 length: 16 amino acids. V was cut by 5 bases and J by 0 bases, with 13 bases left in between. CDR3 in DNA: TGTGCCAGCAGCCGCCGGACGACAGCAACTAATGAAAAACTGTTTTTT. Its protein product is CASSRRTTATNEKLFF.

There are a few counts of this clonotype. The V gene is TRBV6-2 or TRBV6-3, the J gene TRBJ1-5, with 8 bases that match TRBD1. This CDR3 is 15 amino acids long. With 0 bases clipped from V and 9 bases from J, the junction kept 7 bases outside the gene matches. The germline gives CDR1 MNHEY, CDR2 SVGEGT. CDR3 bases: TGTGCCAGCAGTTACTCCCCAGGGGGCAATGGGCCCCAGCATTTT. Translation: CASSYSPGGNGPQHF.

This clonotype was counted ten times or more. This sequence joins TRBV10-3 and TRBJ2-3; no definite D call. The length of the CDR3 is 14 residues. CDR1 ENHRY and CDR2 SYGVKD come from the germline V gene. Trimming left V 6 bases short and J 2 bases short, with 12 bases between. CDR3 in amino acids: CAIRPPAVTDTQYF. For the CDR3, the DNA is TGTGCCATCAGACCTCCCGCCGTCACAGATACGCAGTATTTT.

This clonotype was seen many times. In nucleotides, the CDR3 is TGTGCCAGCAGCTTAAGGGTACAGACCGCAGAGCAGTTCTTC. Protein sequence: CASSLRVQTAEQFF. The rearrangement uses TRBV7-9 and TRBJ2-1; no definite D call. The CDR3 sequence is 14 residues long. Germline CDR1 is SEHNR and CDR2 is FQNEAQ (reference sequence). V was shortened by 2 bases and J by 10 bases, with 15 bases between the two germline ends.

This clonotype showed up many times. The chain carries TRBV15 and TRBJ2-2; 9 bases are a match to TRBD2. V shed 1 base, J shed 5 bases, and the junction held 8 bases outside the gene matches. Per the germline V gene, CDR1 is LNHNV and CDR2 is YYDKDF (reference sequence). The CDR3 is 17 amino acids. CDR3 region: CATSRVWETSGTGELFF. The CDR3 DNA is TGTGCCACCAGCAGAGTTTGGGAGACTAGCGGAACCGGGGAGCTGTTTTTT.

This clonotype appeared many times. This chain uses TRBV20-1 with TRBJ2-7, with D perhaps matching TRBD2 (6 bases). The CDR3 has 13 residues. Germline CDR1 and CDR2: DFQATT and SNEGSKA (reference sequence). The CDR3 DNA follows: TGCAGACCTGGAGGGAGTCTCCTAGGCGAGCAGTACTTC. Amino acid sequence: CRPGGSLLGEQYF.

Ten or more counts support this clonotype. This rearrangement joins TRBV6-5 to TRBJ1-5; D is unclear. Germline values: CDR1 MNHEY, CDR2 SVGAGI. The CDR3 loop spans 15 amino acids. With 2 bases removed from V and 9 bases from J, the gap between germline ends came to 17 bases. CDR3 DNA: TGTGCCAGCAGTTACACCGGACCTCCAGGTTGGCCCCAGCATTTT. Translation gives CASSYTGPPGWPQHF.

This clonotype was found many times. The chain carries TRBV19 and TRBJ2-3; D uncertain. The ends were cut back, 5 bases at V and 2 bases at J, with 20 bases in the middle. Germline CDR1 reads LNHDA; CDR2 reads SQIVND (reference sequence). This CDR3 contains 17 residues. Here the CDR3 DNA reads TGTGCCAGTAGTCCAACCAGAGATGCAGTCTCCACAGATACGCAGTATTTT. Amino acid sequence: CASSPTRDAVSTDTQYF.

At least ten counts were recorded for this clonotype. This chain joins TRBV24-1 and TRBJ1-1, with D uncertain. Trimming pared 7 bases from V and 6 bases from J, leaving 11 bases between. CDR3 length: 12 residues. From germline, CDR1 is KGHDR and CDR2 SFDVKD. CDR3 amino acids: CATSDGPSEAFF. CDR3 nucleotides: TGTGCCACCAGCGACGGACCATCTGAAGCTTTCTTT.

This clonotype was picked up many times. The rearrangement links TRBV7-2 to TRBJ2-7; D remains unclear. Trimming cost V 2 bases and J 7 bases, with 9 bases left between them. The CDR3 runs 12 residues. Germline V gives CDR1 SGHTA, CDR2 FQGNSA. The CDR3 region is CASSLTFREQYF. The CDR3 DNA follows: TGTGCCAGCAGCTTAACTTTTCGAGAGCAGTACTTC.

This rearrangement joins TRBV28 to TRBJ1-5, with D hard to call. The CDR3 covers 14 residues. Trimming cost V 4 bases and J 4 bases, with 11 bases left between them. CDR1 MDHEN and CDR2 SYDVKM come from the germline V gene. As DNA, the CDR3 is TGTGCCAGCAGTTCCCTGGTGGGTAATCAGCCCCAGCATTTT. Protein: CASSSLVGNQPQHF. The variable domain in full, with the rest retrieved from reference TRBV28 and TRBJ1-5, is DVKVTQSSRYLVKRTGEKVFLECVQDMDHENMFWYRQDPGLGLRLIYFSYDVKMKEKGDIPEGYSVSREKKERFSLILESASTNQTSMYLCASSSLVGNQPQHFGDGTRLSIL.

This clonotype was detected many times. The chain joins TRBV4-1 to TRBJ1-1, with D possibly being TRBD1 (6 bases). From germline, CDR1 is MGHRA and CDR2 YSYEKL. V lost 3 bases and J lost 4, with 15 bases in between. This CDR3 comprises 15 residues. The DNA of the CDR3 is TGCGCCAGCAGCCACCGGGGGGGCGGGACCACTGAAGCTTTCTTT. Its protein product is CASSHRGGGTTEAFF.